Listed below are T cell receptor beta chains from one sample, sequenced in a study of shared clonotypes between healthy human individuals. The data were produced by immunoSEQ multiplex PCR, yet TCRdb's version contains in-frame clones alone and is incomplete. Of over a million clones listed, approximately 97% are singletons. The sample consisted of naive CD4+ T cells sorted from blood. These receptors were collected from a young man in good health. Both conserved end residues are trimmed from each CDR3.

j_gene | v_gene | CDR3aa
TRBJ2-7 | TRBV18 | ASSTGTSGSDEQY
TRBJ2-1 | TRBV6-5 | ASSSTASSGQF
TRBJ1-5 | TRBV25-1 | ARMGQPDQPQH
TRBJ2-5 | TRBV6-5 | ASSSTGGGVTQY
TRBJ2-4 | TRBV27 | ASSPNRGSGTSKNIQY
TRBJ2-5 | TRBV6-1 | ASSEGVRQETQY
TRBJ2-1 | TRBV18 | ASSPGTGGINEQF
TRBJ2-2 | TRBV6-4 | ASSFGTNTGELF
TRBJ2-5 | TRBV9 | ASSVVGNTGTGKDQETQY
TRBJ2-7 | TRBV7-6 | ASSPGRGKGAYEQY
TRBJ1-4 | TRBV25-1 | ASSETGEKLF
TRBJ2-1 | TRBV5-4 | ASSSKREIIEQF
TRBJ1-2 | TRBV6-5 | ASSRQGANLYGYT
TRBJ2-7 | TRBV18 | ASSPLSSGRFSYEQY
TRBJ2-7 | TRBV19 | ASSRVASGNYEQY
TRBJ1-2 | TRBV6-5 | ASSRQGGDYGYT
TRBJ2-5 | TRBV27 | ASSYGGTRETQY
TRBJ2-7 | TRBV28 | ASRPGTGREQY
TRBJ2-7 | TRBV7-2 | ASSLGGSSLYEQY
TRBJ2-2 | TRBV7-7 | ASSLAAGANTGELF
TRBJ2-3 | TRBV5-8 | ASSSLRGPDTQY
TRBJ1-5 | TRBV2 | ASRGQGISGQPQH
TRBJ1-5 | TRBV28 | ASSTPVGEPQH
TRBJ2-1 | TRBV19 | ASSTLAGMGEQF
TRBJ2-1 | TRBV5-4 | ASSLVGRHEQF
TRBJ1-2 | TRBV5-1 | ASSLEQGRNYGYT
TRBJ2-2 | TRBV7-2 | ASSHPRQGDYTGELF
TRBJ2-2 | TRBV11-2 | ASSLVRGGPGELF